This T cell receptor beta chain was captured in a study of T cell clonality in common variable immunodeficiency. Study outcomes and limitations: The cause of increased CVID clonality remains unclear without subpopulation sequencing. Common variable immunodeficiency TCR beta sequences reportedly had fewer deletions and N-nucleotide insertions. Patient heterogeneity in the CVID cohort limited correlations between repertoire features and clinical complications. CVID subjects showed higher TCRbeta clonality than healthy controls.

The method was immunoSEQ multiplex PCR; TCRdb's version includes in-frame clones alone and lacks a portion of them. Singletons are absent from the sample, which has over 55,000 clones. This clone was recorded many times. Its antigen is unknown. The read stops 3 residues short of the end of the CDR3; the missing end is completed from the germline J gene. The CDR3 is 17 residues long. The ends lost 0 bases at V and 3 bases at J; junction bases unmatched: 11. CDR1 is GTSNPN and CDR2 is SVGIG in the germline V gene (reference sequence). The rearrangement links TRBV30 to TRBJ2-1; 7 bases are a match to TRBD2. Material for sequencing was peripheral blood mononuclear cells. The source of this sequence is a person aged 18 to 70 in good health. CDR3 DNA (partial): TGTGCCTGGAGTGTTTTGGGCCAGCGGGAAAACTACAATGAG. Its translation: CAWSVLGQRENYNE. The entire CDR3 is CAWSVLGQRENYNEQFF.